A single sample is the source of the 2 T cell receptor beta chains below, sequenced in a study of blood T cell repertoires in COVID-19 (dated by TCRdb to the early 2020s). Libraries were made using the immunoSEQ multiplex PCR assay. TCRdb retrieved this table from immuneACCESS and kept in-frame rearrangements only. Not all clones are present; in checked studies, unresolved V genes account for under half, and no reason is known for the remainder. The sample data list tens of thousands of clones, and approximately 91% of these were observed just once. The ten largest make up 20% to 30% of the sample. The sequencing sample was made of peripheral blood. Receptors originate from an elderly woman with active or convalescent COVID-19.

The CDR3 DNA sequence: TGCGCCAGCAGCTTGGCCAGGGGACCCATCCAAGAGACCCAGTACTTC. Protein product: CASSLARGPIQETQYF. The chain recombines TRBV5-1 with TRBJ2-5; D may be TRBD1 (6 bases). V was trimmed by 0 bases and J by 1 base, leaving 13 bases between them. Germline V CDR1 and CDR2: SGHRS, YFSETQ. This CDR3 contains 16 residues. Based on the CDR3 plus reference TRBV5-1 and TRBJ2-5, the full variable domain is KAGVTQTPRYLIKTRGQQVTLSCSPISGHRSVSWYQQTPGQGLQFLFEYFSETQRNKGNFPGRFSGRQFSNSRSEMNVSTLELGDSALYLCASSLARGPIQETQYFGPGTRLLVL.

This sequence joins TRBV19 and TRBJ2-5, with 9 nucleotides matching TRBD1. CDR1 is LNHDA and CDR2 is SQIVND in the germline V gene (reference sequence). The CDR3 spans 15 residues. The ends lost 2 bases at V and 5 bases at J; junction bases unmatched: 6. The CDR3 bases are TGTGCCAGTAGTATATCCGGGACAGGGAGGGAGACCCAGTACTTC. It codes for CASSISGTGRETQYF.